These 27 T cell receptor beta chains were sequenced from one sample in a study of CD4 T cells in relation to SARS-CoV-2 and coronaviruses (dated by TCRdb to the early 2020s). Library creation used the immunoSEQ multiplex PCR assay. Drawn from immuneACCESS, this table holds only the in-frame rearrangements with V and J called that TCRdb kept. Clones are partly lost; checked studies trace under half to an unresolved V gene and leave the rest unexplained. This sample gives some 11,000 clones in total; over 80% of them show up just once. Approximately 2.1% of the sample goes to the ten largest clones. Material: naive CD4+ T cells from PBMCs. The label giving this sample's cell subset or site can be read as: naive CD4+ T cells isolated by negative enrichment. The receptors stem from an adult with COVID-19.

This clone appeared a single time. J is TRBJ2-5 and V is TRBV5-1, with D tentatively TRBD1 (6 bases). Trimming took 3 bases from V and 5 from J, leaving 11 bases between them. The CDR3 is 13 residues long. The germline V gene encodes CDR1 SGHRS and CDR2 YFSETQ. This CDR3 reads CASSSRGWETQYF. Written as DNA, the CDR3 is TGCGCCAGCAGCTCCAGGGGCTGGGAGACCCAGTACTTC.

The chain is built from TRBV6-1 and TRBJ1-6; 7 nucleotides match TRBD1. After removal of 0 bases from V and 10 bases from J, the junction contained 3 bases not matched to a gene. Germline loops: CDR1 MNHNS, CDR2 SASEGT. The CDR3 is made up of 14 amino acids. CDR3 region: CASSEATGVSPLHF. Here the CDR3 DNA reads TGTGCCAGCAGTGAAGCCACAGGGGTGTCACCCCTCCACTTT.

The CDR3 DNA follows: TGTGCCAGCAGCTTAGATGCCCGCGGCCAAGAGACCCAGTACTTC. It encodes CASSLDARGQETQYF. The chain is built from TRBV11-3 and TRBJ2-5, with D unclear. The CDR3 is 15 amino acids. The germline V and J ends were trimmed by 0 bases and 1 base, with 9 bases remaining between them. In germline, CDR1 is SGHNT, CDR2 YENEEA.

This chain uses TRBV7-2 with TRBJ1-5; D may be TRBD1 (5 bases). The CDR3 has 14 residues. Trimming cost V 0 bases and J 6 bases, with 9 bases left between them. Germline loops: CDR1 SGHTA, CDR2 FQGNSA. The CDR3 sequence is CASSLARGIQPQHF. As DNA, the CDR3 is TGTGCCAGCAGCTTAGCTCGGGGGATTCAGCCCCAGCATTTT.

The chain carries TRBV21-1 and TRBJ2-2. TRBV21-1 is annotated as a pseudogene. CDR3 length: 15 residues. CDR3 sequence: CASSGGGGSTGELFF. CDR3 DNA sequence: TGTGCCAGCAGCGGTGGAGGGGGGTCCACCGGGGAGCTGTTTTTT.

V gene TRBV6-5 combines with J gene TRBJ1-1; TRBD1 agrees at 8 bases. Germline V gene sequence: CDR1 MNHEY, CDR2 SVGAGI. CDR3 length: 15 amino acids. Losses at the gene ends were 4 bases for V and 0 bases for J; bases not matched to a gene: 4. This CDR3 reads CASSSSGGLNTEAFF. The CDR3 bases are TGTGCCAGCAGTTCTTCAGGGGGCCTGAACACTGAAGCTTTCTTT.

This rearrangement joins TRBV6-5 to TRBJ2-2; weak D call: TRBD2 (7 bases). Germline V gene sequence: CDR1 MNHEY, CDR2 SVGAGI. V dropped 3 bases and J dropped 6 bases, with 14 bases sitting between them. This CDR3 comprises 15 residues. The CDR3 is CASSYGGAGSGELFF. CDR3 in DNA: TGTGCCAGCAGTTATGGGGGGGCTGGGTCCGGGGAGCTGTTTTTT.

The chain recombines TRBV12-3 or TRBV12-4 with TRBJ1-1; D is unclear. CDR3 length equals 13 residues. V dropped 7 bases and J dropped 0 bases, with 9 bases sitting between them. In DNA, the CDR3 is TGTGCCAGCATGAGGGATATGAACACTGAAGCTTTCTTT. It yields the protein CASMRDMNTEAFF.

CDR3 DNA sequence: TGCGCCAGCAGCCAAGACTCTAGCCAAGAGACCCAGTACTTC. It translates to CASSQDSSQETQYF. J is TRBJ2-5 and V is TRBV4-1; D gene unclear. Trimming removed 0 bases from V and 1 base from J, with 6 bases in between. CDR1 is MGHRA, CDR2 YSYEKL, per germline. The CDR3 contains 14 residues.

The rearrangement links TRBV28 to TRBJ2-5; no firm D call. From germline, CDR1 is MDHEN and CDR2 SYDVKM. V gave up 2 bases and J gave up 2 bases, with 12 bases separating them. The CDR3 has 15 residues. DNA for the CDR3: TGTGCCAGCAGTTTAAGGGCAGGCCTACAAGAGACCCAGTACTTC. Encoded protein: CASSLRAGLQETQYF.

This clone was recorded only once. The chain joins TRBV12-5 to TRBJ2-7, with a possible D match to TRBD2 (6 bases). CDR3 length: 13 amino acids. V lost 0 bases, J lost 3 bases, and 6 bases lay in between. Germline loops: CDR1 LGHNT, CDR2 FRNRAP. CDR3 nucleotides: TGTGCTAGTGGTTTGGTGGGGGGCTACGAGCAGTACTTC. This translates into CASGLVGGYEQYF.

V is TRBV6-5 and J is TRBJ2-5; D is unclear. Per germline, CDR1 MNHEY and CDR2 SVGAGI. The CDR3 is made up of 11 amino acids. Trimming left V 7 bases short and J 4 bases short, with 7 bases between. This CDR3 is CASMWGETQYF. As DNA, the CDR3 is TGTGCCAGCATGTGGGGAGAGACCCAGTACTTC.

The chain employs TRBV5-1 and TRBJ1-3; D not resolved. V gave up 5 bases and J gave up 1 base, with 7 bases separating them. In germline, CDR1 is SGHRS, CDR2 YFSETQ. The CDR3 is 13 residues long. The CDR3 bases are TGCGCCAGCAGGGGAAGTTCTGGAAACACCATATATTTT. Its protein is CASRGSSGNTIYF.

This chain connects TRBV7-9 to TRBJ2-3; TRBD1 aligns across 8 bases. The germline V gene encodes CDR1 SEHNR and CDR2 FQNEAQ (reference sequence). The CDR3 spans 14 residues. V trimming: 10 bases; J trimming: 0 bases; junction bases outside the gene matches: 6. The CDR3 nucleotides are TGTGCCATGAGGACAGGGACTAGCACAGATACGCAGTATTTT. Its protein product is CAMRTGTSTDTQYF. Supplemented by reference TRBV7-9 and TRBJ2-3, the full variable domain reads DTGVSQNPRHKITKRGQNVTFRCDPISEHNRLYWYRQTLGQGPEFLTYFQNEAQLEKSRLLSDRFSAERPKGSFSTLEIQRTEQGDSAMYLCAMRTGTSTDTQYFGPGTRLTVL.

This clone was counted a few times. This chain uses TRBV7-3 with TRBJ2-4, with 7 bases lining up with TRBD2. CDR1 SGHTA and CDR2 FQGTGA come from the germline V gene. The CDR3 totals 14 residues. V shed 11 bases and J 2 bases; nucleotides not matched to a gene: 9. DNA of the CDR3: TGTGCCCACGAGGGAGGGATGACCAAAAACATTCAGTACTTC. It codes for CAHEGGMTKNIQYF.

CDR3 sequence: CASSYDHAGGRGRTEAFF. CDR3 DNA: TGTGCCAGCAGTTACGACCACGCCGGGGGAAGGGGACGCACTGAAGCTTTCTTT. The chain uses TRBV6-2 or TRBV6-3 and TRBJ1-1, with D possibly matching TRBD1 (5 bases). This CDR3 comprises 18 residues. V lost 2 bases and J 4 bases, leaving 23 bases between the germline ends. The germline CDR1 and CDR2 sequences are MNHEY and SVGEGT.

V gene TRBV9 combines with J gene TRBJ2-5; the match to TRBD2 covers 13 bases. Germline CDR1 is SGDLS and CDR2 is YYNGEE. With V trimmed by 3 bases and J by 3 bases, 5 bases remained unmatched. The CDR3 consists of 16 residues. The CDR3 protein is CASSALLAGGKETQYF. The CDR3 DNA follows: TGTGCCAGCAGCGCCTTACTAGCGGGGGGGAAAGAGACCCAGTACTTC.

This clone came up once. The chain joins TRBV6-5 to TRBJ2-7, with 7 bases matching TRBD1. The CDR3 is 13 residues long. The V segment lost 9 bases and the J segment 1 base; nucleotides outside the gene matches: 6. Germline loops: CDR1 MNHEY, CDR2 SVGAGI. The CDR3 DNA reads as TGTGCCAGTAATGGGGGACAGTCCTACGAGCAGTACTTC. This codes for CASNGGQSYEQYF.

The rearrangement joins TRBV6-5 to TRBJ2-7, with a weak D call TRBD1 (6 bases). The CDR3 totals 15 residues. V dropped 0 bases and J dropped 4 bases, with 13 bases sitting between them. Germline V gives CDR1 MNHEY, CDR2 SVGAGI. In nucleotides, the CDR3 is TGTGCCAGCAGTTACTCGATGAGGGGGAAATACGAGCAGTACTTC. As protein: CASSYSMRGKYEQYF.

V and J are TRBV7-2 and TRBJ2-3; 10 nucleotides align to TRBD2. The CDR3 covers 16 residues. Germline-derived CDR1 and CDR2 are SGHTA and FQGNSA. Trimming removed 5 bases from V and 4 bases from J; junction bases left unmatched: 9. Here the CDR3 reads CASSPPSGGLADTQYF. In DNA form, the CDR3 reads TGTGCCAGCAGCCCTCCTAGCGGGGGTTTGGCAGATACGCAGTATTTT.

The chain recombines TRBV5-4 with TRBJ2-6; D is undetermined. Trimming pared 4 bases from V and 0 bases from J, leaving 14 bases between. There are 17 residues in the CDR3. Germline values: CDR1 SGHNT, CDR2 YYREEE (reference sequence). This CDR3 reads CASSPRVPSSGANVLTF. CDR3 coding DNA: TGTGCCAGCAGCCCCCGGGTCCCGAGCTCTGGGGCCAACGTCCTGACTTTC.

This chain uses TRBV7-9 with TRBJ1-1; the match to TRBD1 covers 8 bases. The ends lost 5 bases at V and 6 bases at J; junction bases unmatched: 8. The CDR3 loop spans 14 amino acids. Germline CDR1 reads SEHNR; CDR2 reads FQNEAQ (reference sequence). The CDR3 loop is CASSAQPQGAEAFF. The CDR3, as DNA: TGTGCCAGCAGCGCCCAACCACAGGGGGCTGAAGCTTTCTTT.

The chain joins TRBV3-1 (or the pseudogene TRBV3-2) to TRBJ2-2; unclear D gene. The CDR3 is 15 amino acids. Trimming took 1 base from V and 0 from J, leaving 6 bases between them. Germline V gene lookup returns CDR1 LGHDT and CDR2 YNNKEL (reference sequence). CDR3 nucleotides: TGTGCCAGCAGCCAAGGGCCTACGAACACCGGGGAGCTGTTTTTT. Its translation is CASSQGPTNTGELFF.

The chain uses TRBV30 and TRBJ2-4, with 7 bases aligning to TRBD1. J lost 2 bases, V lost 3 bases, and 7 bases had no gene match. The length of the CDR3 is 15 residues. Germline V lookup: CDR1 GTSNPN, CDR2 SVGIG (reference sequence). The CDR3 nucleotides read TGTGCCTGGAGCCAAAGGGGACAGACCAAAAACATTCAGTACTTC. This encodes CAWSQRGQTKNIQYF.

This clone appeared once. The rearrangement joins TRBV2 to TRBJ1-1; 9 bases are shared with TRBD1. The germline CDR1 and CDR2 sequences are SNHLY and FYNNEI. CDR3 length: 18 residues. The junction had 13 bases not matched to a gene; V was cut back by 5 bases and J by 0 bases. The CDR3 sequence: CASSPRTGAGVLNTEAFF. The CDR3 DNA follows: TGTGCCAGCAGTCCCCGGACAGGGGCGGGGGTATTGAACACTGAAGCTTTCTTT. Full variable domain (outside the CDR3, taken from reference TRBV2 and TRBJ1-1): EPEVTQTPSHQVTQMGQEVILRCVPISNHLYFYWYRQILGQKVEFLVSFYNNEISEKSEIFDDQFSVERPDGSNFTLKIRSTKLEDSAMYFCASSPRTGAGVLNTEAFFGQGTRLTVV.

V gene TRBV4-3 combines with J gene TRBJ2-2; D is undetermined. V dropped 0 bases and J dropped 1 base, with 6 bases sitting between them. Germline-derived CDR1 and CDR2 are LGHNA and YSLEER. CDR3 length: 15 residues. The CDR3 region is CASSQDNLNTGELFF. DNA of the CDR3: TGCGCCAGCAGCCAAGATAACCTGAACACCGGGGAGCTGTTTTTT.

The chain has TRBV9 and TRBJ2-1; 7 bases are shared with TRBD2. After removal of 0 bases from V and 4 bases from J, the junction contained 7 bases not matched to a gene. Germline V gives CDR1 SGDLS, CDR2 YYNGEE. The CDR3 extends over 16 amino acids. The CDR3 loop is CASSVATSGAYNEQFF. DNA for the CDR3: TGTGCCAGCAGCGTAGCTACGAGCGGGGCTTACAATGAGCAGTTCTTC.